The rows below give T cell receptor beta chains drawn from one sample of a study of shared clonotypes between healthy human individuals. TCRdb's table, derived via immunoSEQ multiplex PCR, lists solely in-frame clones and lacks some. The repertoire holds 850,000 to 1,200,000 clones, about three quarters seen once, with 1.4% in the top ten. The sample consisted of memory CD4+ T cells sorted from blood. These receptors came from a man younger than 30 in good health. The CDR3 runs from the conserved cysteine through the conserved F or W. D genes are given only for firm matches. Size is stated for part of the rows, as once, few or many counts, or as a class when the clone is expanded.

>TRBJ2-3|TRBV5-1|-|TRBD2
CASSAKAGDPTDTQYF
TGCGCCAGCAGCGCTAAAGCGGGGGACCCCACAGATACGCAGTATTTT
>TRBJ1-6|TRBV6-6|once|-
CASRNGQSNSPLHF
TGTGCCAGCAGAAATGGACAATCGAATTCACCCCTCCACTTT
>TRBJ2-5|TRBV11-2|-|TRBD2
CASSFGRGGETQYF
TGTGCCAGCAGCTTCGGACGGGGGGGAGAGACCCAGTACTTC
>TRBJ2-5|TRBV5-6|-|TRBD1
CASSLRGQGRETQYF
TGTGCCAGCAGCTTGCGGGGACAGGGGCGAGAGACCCAGTACTTC
>TRBJ1-1|TRBV5-6|-|-
CASTRGVTEAFF
TGTGCCAGCACCCGGGGGGTCACTGAAGCTTTCTTT
>TRBJ2-4|TRBV7-2|-|-
CASSPGRGRRNIQYF
TGTGCCAGCAGCCCAGGAAGGGGCAGGAGGAACATTCAGTACTTC
>TRBJ2-7|TRBV5-1|-|-
CASSIRDLTGEQYF
TGCGCCAGCAGCATCCGGGACCTTACCGGCGAGCAGTACTTC
>TRBJ1-2|TRBV5-4|once|-
CASSLLVGPTRGYTF
TGTGCCAGCAGCTTACTCGTTGGGCCGACCCGAGGCTACACCTTC
>TRBJ1-1|TRBV30|-|-
CAWSVGGNTEAFF
TGTGCCTGGAGTGTTGGAGGTAACACTGAAGCTTTCTTT
>TRBJ2-7|TRBV5-1|once|-
CASSLTGQTHEQYF
TGCGCCAGCAGCTTGACAGGACAAACCCACGAGCAGTACTTC
>TRBJ2-3|TRBV5-1|-|TRBD1
CASSLDGQGTDTQYF
TGCGCCAGCAGCTTGGATGGACAGGGCACAGATACGCAGTATTTT
>TRBJ2-7|TRBV21-1|-|-
CASSKVRLKGGYEQYF
TGTGCCAGCAGCAAAGTAAGGCTCAAGGGTGGCTACGAGCAGTACTTC
>TRBJ2-3|TRBV15|-|TRBD2
CATSRDHTSGSVTQYF
TGTGCCACCAGCAGAGATCACACTAGCGGGAGTGTTACGCAGTATTTT
>TRBJ2-7|TRBV28|few|TRBD1
CASRTTGTGGFEQYF
TGTGCCAGCAGGACTACCGGGACAGGGGGCTTCGAGCAGTACTTC
>TRBJ2-5|TRBV5-4|-|-
CASSLQGPETQYF
TGTGCCAGCAGCTTGCAGGGCCCAGAGACCCAGTACTTC
>TRBJ2-1|TRBV2|-|-
CASSAGQRYNEQFF
TGTGCCAGCAGCGCGGGACAGCGCTACAATGAGCAGTTCTTC
>TRBJ2-7|TRBV4-3|-|TRBD1
CASSQEQGYEQYF
TGCGCCAGCAGCCAAGAACAGGGGTACGAGCAGTACTTC
>TRBJ2-1|TRBV2|-|-
CASSPVGGRDYNEQFF
TGTGCCAGCAGCCCGGTGGGGGGACGGGATTACAATGAGCAGTTCTTC
>TRBJ2-7|TRBV6-1|once|TRBD2
CASSQASGVYEQYF
TGTGCCAGCAGTCAGGCTAGCGGAGTTTACGAGCAGTACTTC
>TRBJ1-2|TRBV27|-|TRBD1
CASSWGPGGSYGYTF
TGTGCCAGCAGTTGGGGGCCAGGGGGCAGCTATGGCTACACCTTC
>TRBJ1-2|TRBV10-3|-|-
CAISEAASGGYTF
TGTGCCATCAGTGAGGCTGCATCAGGGGGCTACACCTTC
>TRBJ2-2|TRBV5-1|-|TRBD1
CASSGNRGDTGELFF
TGCGCCAGCAGCGGAAACAGGGGAGACACCGGGGAGCTGTTTTTT
>TRBJ1-6|TRBV7-2|-|-
CASSLGGPPLHF
TGTGCCAGCAGCTTAGGGGGCCCACCCCTCCACTTT
>TRBJ1-4|TRBV2|-|-
CASSQSAEKLFF
TGTGCCAGCTCTCAGTCTGCCGAAAAACTGTTTTTT
>TRBJ2-7|TRBV30|-|-
CAWSPFSYEQYF
TGTGCCTGGAGTCCCTTCTCCTACGAGCAGTACTTC
>TRBJ2-1|TRBV4-3|-|TRBD1
CASSQVPGQGAINEQFF
TGCGCCAGCAGCCAAGTCCCAGGACAGGGGGCGATCAATGAGCAGTTCTTC
>TRBJ2-1|TRBV4-3|-|-
CASSQDRGSYNEQFF
TGCGCCAGCAGCCAAGATAGGGGGTCCTACAATGAGCAGTTCTTC
>TRBJ2-5|TRBV6-5|-|TRBD1
CASSELTGGAKTQYF
TGTGCCAGCAGCGAACTAACAGGGGGCGCGAAGACCCAGTACTTC
>TRBJ2-5|TRBV5-8|few|-
CASSLVGPQYF
TGTGCCAGCAGCTTGGTCGGCCCCCAGTACTTC
>TRBJ1-1|TRBV2|-|-
CASSEAGRNTEAFF
TGTGCCAGCAGTGAAGCGGGGAGGAACACTGAAGCTTTCTTT
>TRBJ2-7|TRBV5-6|-|TRBD1
CASSPGDRGGEQYF
TGTGCCAGCAGCCCAGGGGACAGGGGAGGGGAGCAGTACTTC
>TRBJ2-2|TRBV2|-|-
CASRASENTGELFF
TGTGCCAGCAGGGCTAGCGAGAACACCGGGGAGCTGTTTTTT
>TRBJ1-2|TRBV10-2|-|TRBD1
CASSPSDRGGGYTF
TGCGCCAGCAGTCCTTCCGACAGGGGAGGTGGCTACACCTTC
>TRBJ2-6|TRBV1|-|-
CTSSHKGSGANVLTF
TGCACCAGCAGCCATAAGGGGTCTGGGGCCAACGTCCTGACTTTC
>TRBJ1-2|TRBV11-2|-|-
CASSLEGEPGGYTF
TGTGCCAGCAGCTTAGAAGGGGAGCCTGGAGGCTACACCTTC
>TRBJ2-3|TRBV4-3|-|-
CASSQEWGGAPSTDTQYF
TGCGCCAGCAGCCAAGAGTGGGGAGGAGCCCCTAGCACAGATACGCAGTATTTT
>TRBJ2-1|TRBV5-4|-|-
CASSRRGASYNEQFF
TGTGCCAGCAGCCGCAGGGGAGCTTCCTACAATGAGCAGTTCTTC
>TRBJ2-6|TRBV5-8|-|TRBD1
CASSSGQGHSGANVLTF
TGTGCCAGCAGCTCAGGACAGGGACACTCTGGGGCCAACGTCCTGACTTTC
>TRBJ2-7|TRBV21-1|-|-
CAELTGDYEQYF
TGTGCCGAACTAACCGGGGACTACGAGCAGTACTTC
>TRBJ2-3|TRBV9|-|-
CASSVVTDTQYF
TGTGCCAGCAGCGTAGTAACAGATACGCAGTATTTT
>TRBJ1-1|TRBV18|-|-
CASSPLLGALNTEAFF
TGTGCCAGCTCACCCCTACTTGGGGCCCTGAACACTGAAGCTTTCTTT
>TRBJ2-3|TRBV15|-|-
CATSGGGKKDTQYF
TGTGCCACCAGCGGGGGTGGGAAAAAAGATACGCAGTATTTT